This TCR beta chain is drawn from a study of breast tumors, draining lymph nodes, adjacent tissues. Regarding this clonotype: Its antigen remains unknown. It may be a read error: a sequence one base away is much more abundant.

TCRdb itself ran the multiplex PCR reads through MiXCR, one entry per CDR3 protein. The sample lists about 180,000 distinct CDR3 sequences, 30% to 35% occurring once. General study points: Luminal-like breast cancer showed significantly higher tumor–nontumor repertoire similarity than basal-like. Data fit most tumor T cells coming from lymph node, expanding in tumor. Compared with lymph nodes, tumors were less diverse; compared with nontumor tissue, more.

V was shortened by 5 bases and J by 9 bases, with 13 bases between the two germline ends. The length of the CDR3 is 12 residues. Germline CDR1 and CDR2: LNHDA and SQIVND (reference sequence). The lymph nodes were axillary draining lymph nodes from breast cancer patients. The sample was axillary lymph node tissue. This TCR came from a female donor with breast cancer. Some clones in this sample may be carry-over from other donors' samples. The rearrangement links TRBV19 to TRBJ1-2; the D gene is possibly TRBD1 (6 bases). CDR3 loop: CASSSTGSSYTF. For the CDR3, the DNA is TGTGCCAGTAGTTCTACAGGGTCTAGCTACACCTTC.